This T cell receptor beta chain stems from a study of cytomegalovirus exposure and HLA in healthy donors. Study context: Counted in an early data release were tens of millions of unique TCRs from HLA-typed donors. Study observations and caveats: For TCR beta chains, V- and J-gene trimming was later linked to a missense DCLRE1C variant. Information on immune exposure was restricted to one variable (CMV serostatus). The classifier was said to identify cytomegalovirus status with high specificity and sensitivity.

On this clone itself: Its specificity is unknown.

With 60 Vbeta and 13 Jbeta primers, the PCR was carried out. Clones were read by immunoSEQ multiplex PCR, and TCRdb kept only the in-frame ones, dropping some. Seen here are under 200,000 clones, around 80% observed once, and the top ten hold around 4.1%. Trimming took off 3 bases at V and 4 bases at J, with 9 bases between the two ends. The CDR3 length is 14 residues. The V gene's germline CDR1 is ENHRY and CDR2 SYGVKD. This TCR came from a woman in her forties or fifties in good health and CMV-seropositive. The chain employs TRBV10-3 and TRBJ1-4; tentative D call: TRBD1 (6 bases). Material for sequencing was PBMCs. CDR3 sequence (DNA): TGTGCCATCAGTGAATCAGGGGATAATGAAAAACTGTTTTTT. Encoded protein: CAISESGDNEKLFF.